Listed here are 9 T cell receptor beta chains from one sample, sequenced in a study of T-cell reconstitution after alpha-beta-depleted transplantation in children. The library targeted TCRbeta and was prepared with unique molecular identifiers. MiXCR, run by TCRdb on the PCR reads, gives a single entry per CDR3 protein. The sample shows about 110,000 distinct CDR3 sequences, approximately 10% of them seen only once. The specimen comprised PBMCs from the stem cell graft donor, sampled from the stem cell graft. Receptor source: a human donor who donated a stem cell graft to a child with acute lymphoblastic leukemia.

In the case of this clonotype: A much more abundant neighbour one base away suggests this may be a read error. The V call is TRBV12-3 or TRBV12-4, the J call TRBJ1-2; 9 bases line up with TRBD1. CDR3 length: 15 amino acids. V trimming: 3 bases; J trimming: 6 bases; junction bases outside the gene matches: 8. The CDR3 region is CASSFPAQGANGYTF. CDR3 in DNA: TGTGCCAGCAGTTTCCCGGCACAGGGGGCCAATGGCTACACCTTC.

The table lists this clonotype with many counts. The CDR3 region has the DNA TGTGCCAGCAGCCGACCGACAGGGAGGACCTACGAGCAGTACTTC. Protein sequence: CASSRPTGRTYEQYF. The chain combines TRBV7-9 with TRBJ2-7; D might be TRBD1 (7 bases). The CDR3 contains 15 residues. Per germline, CDR1 SEHNR and CDR2 FQNEAQ (reference sequence). Trimming removed 5 bases at V and 2 bases at J, with 16 bases between.

The sample holds many counts of this clonotype. DNA for the CDR3: TGTGCCAGCAGTTATGACAGGGTCTCCTACGAGCAGTACTTC. Its protein is CASSYDRVSYEQYF. V gene TRBV7-8 combines with J gene TRBJ2-7; 7 nucleotides agree with TRBD1. Germline assignment: CDR1 SGHVS and CDR2 FQNEAQ. CDR3 length equals 14 residues. J lost 0 bases, V lost 6 bases, and 5 bases had no gene match.

This clonotype appeared many times. CDR3 amino acids: CASSLDRDEQPQHF. The DNA for the CDR3 is TGTGCCAGCAGTTTGGACAGGGACGAACAGCCCCAGCATTTT. J is TRBJ1-5 and V is TRBV12-3 or TRBV12-4, with TRBD1 matching over 8 bases. This CDR3 has 14 residues. Trimming took 3 bases from V and 7 from J; bases not matched to a gene: 5.

This clonotype has a count of ten or more. The chain recombines TRBV18 with TRBJ2-2; D remains ambiguous. The CDR3 extends over 14 amino acids. The germline V and J ends were trimmed by 2 bases and 6 bases, with 10 bases remaining between them. Germline V gene sequence: CDR1 KGHSH, CDR2 LQKENI. CDR3 region: CASSPIFGPGELFF. Written as DNA, the CDR3 is TGTGCCAGCTCACCAATCTTTGGCCCCGGGGAGCTGTTTTTT.

In this sample, this clonotype turned up many times. The chain is built from TRBV20-1 and TRBJ1-1; 7 nucleotides line up with TRBD1. CDR3 length equals 17 residues. The germline CDR1 and CDR2 sequences are DFQATT and SNEGSKA (reference sequence). V was pared by 1 base and J by 3 bases, with 14 bases of the junction left unmatched. The CDR3 spells CSARGERQGVWYTEAFF. DNA of the CDR3: TGCAGTGCTAGAGGGGAGAGGCAGGGGGTTTGGTACACTGAAGCTTTCTTT.

This clonotype came up many times. The V and J genes are TRBV20-1 and TRBJ1-4; 9 nucleotides align to TRBD1. The germline gives CDR1 DFQATT, CDR2 SNEGSKA (reference sequence). Losses at the gene ends were 2 bases for V and 8 bases for J; bases not matched to a gene: 6. The CDR3 spans 14 residues. The CDR3 nucleotides are TGCAGTGCTAGACAACAGGGGGCCCGGGAAAAACTGTTTTTT. It specifies CSARQQGAREKLFF.

This clonotype was counted at least ten times. This chain joins TRBV28 and TRBJ2-4, with D uncertain. The CDR3 extends over 16 amino acids. The V and J ends lost 4 bases and 0 bases respectively, with 13 bases between them. CDR1 is MDHEN, CDR2 SYDVKM, per germline. CDR3 protein: CASSSSPALAKNIQYF. CDR3 nucleotides: TGTGCCAGCAGTTCCTCTCCAGCCCTAGCCAAAAACATTCAGTACTTC.

This chain connects TRBV18 to TRBJ1-2; 10 bases match TRBD1. This CDR3 is 14 amino acids long. V trimming: 3 bases; J trimming: 6 bases; junction bases outside the gene matches: 4. Germline assignment: CDR1 KGHSH and CDR2 LQKENI. Written as DNA, the CDR3 is TGTGCCAGCTCACCCACGGGACAGGGGAATGGCTACACCTTC. Protein: CASSPTGQGNGYTF.